The next 24 T cell receptor beta chains were all read from a single sample in a study of blood T cell repertoires in COVID-19. Using immunoSEQ multiplex PCR, the repertoire was profiled, and TCRdb retains in-frame clones only, with some absent. The profile shows 150,000 or so clones, roughly nine tenths of them singletons. The sequenced sample consisted of peripheral blood. These receptor sequences come from a man aged 45-60 years with acute or convalescent COVID-19.

V is TRBV5-6 and J is TRBJ2-7; 9 bases line up with TRBD2. The CDR3 sequence is 16 residues long. The ends lost 2 bases at V and 5 bases at J; junction bases unmatched: 11. Germline CDR1 reads SGHDT; CDR2 reads YYEEEE. The CDR3, as DNA: TGTGCCAGCAGCTTCCTAGCGGGGAATATCCACCACGAGCAGTACGTC. As protein: CASSFLAGNIHHEQYV.

This clone was counted between two and nine times. This chain uses TRBV19 with TRBJ2-5; a weak D match, TRBD2 (6 bases). The CDR3 totals 15 residues. Germline values: CDR1 LNHDA, CDR2 SQIVND (reference sequence). Trimming took 3 bases from V and 5 from J, leaving 16 bases between them. CDR3 sequence reads: CASSITPGGPETQYF. CDR3 bases: TGTGCCAGTAGTATTACCCCCGGAGGGCCGGAGACCCAGTACTTC.

This chain uses TRBV9 with TRBJ2-1; 10 positions agree with TRBD2. V shed 2 bases, J shed 5 bases, and the junction held 4 bases outside the gene matches. Germline V gene lookup returns CDR1 SGDLS and CDR2 YYNGEE. This CDR3 contains 15 residues. CDR3 nucleotide sequence: TGTGCCAGCAGCGTCCGACTAGCGGGTAACAATGAGCAGTTCTTC. Encoded protein: CASSVRLAGNNEQFF.

This clone was picked up one time. The chain uses TRBV20-1 and TRBJ1-1; no clear D. The CDR3 extends over 14 amino acids. CDR1 and CDR2 from the germline V gene are DFQATT and SNEGSKA (reference sequence). V lost 6 bases and J lost 3, with 17 bases in between. The CDR3 reads CSASIFTRDTEAFF. For the CDR3, the DNA is TGCAGTGCAAGTATCTTTACCCGGGACACTGAAGCTTTCTTT.

The chain is built from TRBV9 and TRBJ2-7; 9 bases agree with TRBD1. The CDR3 totals 14 residues. The junction had 2 bases not matched to a gene; V was cut back by 0 bases and J by 4 bases. Looked up from germline, CDR1 is SGDLS and CDR2 is YYNGEE. The CDR3 sequence is CASSVGGQGYEQYF. The CDR3 DNA reads as TGTGCCAGCAGCGTAGGGGGACAGGGATACGAGCAGTACTTC.

This clone has only one observation. DNA for the CDR3: TGCGCCAGCAGCTTGAGGCTAGCGGGAGGGAGGGAGCTCTCGGTTGACGAGCAGTACTTC. Amino acids: CASSLRLAGGRELSVDEQYF. The genes are TRBV5-1 and TRBJ2-7; TRBD2 agrees at 12 bases. CDR3 length: 20 residues. V shed 1 base and J 5 bases; nucleotides not matched to a gene: 19. The germline V gene encodes CDR1 SGHRS and CDR2 YFSETQ.

The V call is TRBV7-6, the J call TRBJ2-2, with TRBD2 matching over 9 bases. This CDR3 has 19 amino acids. The trim removed 1 base at V and 8 bases at J, leaving 17 bases unmatched. Per germline, CDR1 SGHVS and CDR2 FNYEAQ. The DNA of the CDR3 is TGTGCCAGCAGCTTAGGTGGCACCTACGGCGGGAGGGCCGCGGGGGAGCTGTTTTTT. Its translation is CASSLGGTYGGRAAGELFF.

The chain uses TRBV5-1 and TRBJ1-1; D call uncertain. V shed 3 bases and J shed 11 bases, with 17 bases lying between them. Germline V gene data show CDR1 as SGHRS and CDR2 as YFSETQ. This CDR3 contains 13 residues. The CDR3 sequence is CASSSYQSSEAFF. The CDR3 coding sequence is TGCGCCAGCAGCTCATACCAAAGCTCGGAGGCTTTCTTT.

The gene calls are TRBV7-9 and TRBJ1-4; 7 nucleotides match TRBD1. After removal of 4 bases from V and 6 bases from J, the junction contained 8 bases not matched to a gene. Germline CDR1 and CDR2: SEHNR and FQNEAQ (reference sequence). The CDR3 extends over 15 amino acids. DNA of the CDR3: TGTGCCAGCAGCTCTCGACAGGGCTTCGATGAAAAACTGTTTTTT. This translates into CASSSRQGFDEKLFF.

J is TRBJ1-1 and V is TRBV6-5; D unclear. Per germline, CDR1 MNHEY and CDR2 SVGAGI. CDR3 length: 12 amino acids. V shed 6 bases and J shed 2 bases, with 7 bases lying between them. The CDR3 is CASSRSNTEAFF. The DNA of the CDR3 is TGTGCCAGCAGCAGATCTAACACTGAAGCTTTCTTT.

The chain carries TRBV9 and TRBJ1-1; 7 bases line up with TRBD1. There are 14 residues in the CDR3. Germline CDR1 is SGDLS and CDR2 is YYNGEE. V dropped 3 bases and J dropped 4; count of bases not matched to a gene: 6. CDR3 coding DNA: TGTGCCAGCAGCGGACACAGGGGAAGCACTGAAGCTTTCTTT. Encoded protein: CASSGHRGSTEAFF. Using reference TRBV9 and TRBJ1-1 for the parts outside the CDR3, the full variable domain is DSGVTQTPKHLITATGQRVTLRCSPRSGDLSVYWYQQSLDQGLQFLIQYYNGEERAKGNILERFSAQQFPDLHSELNLSSLELGDSALYFCASSGHRGSTEAFFGQGTRLTVV.

The chain has TRBV30 and TRBJ1-1; no clear D gene. This CDR3 region has 13 residues. The V gene's germline CDR1 is GTSNPN and CDR2 SVGIG (reference sequence). V was pared by 3 bases and J by 0 bases, with 8 bases between. The CDR3 reads CAWRRQMNTEAFF. The CDR3 DNA sequence: TGTGCCTGGAGGCGGCAGATGAACACTGAAGCTTTCTTT.

This chain joins TRBV4-1 and TRBJ2-7; the match to TRBD2 covers 14 bases. V lost 4 bases and J lost 4; bases outside the gene matches: 9. CDR3 length equals 17 residues. Germline V gives CDR1 MGHRA, CDR2 YSYEKL. The CDR3 DNA is TGCGCCAGCAGCCCGGAGAGGACTAGCGGGAGGCTTTACGAGCAGTACTTC. It codes for CASSPERTSGRLYEQYF.

The chain combines TRBV9 with TRBJ1-2; D call uncertain. The CDR3 is 18 residues long. V gave up 3 bases and J gave up 1 base, with 22 bases separating them. Germline CDR1 SGDLS, CDR2 YYNGEE. The CDR3 protein is CASSGWRSRPSINYGYTF. The DNA of the CDR3 is TGTGCCAGCAGCGGCTGGCGGTCCCGACCCTCAATTAACTATGGCTACACCTTC.

The CDR3 here is CASSSSYGDIIPFYGYTF. CDR3 sequence (DNA): TGTGCCAGCAGCTCGTCCTATGGGGACATCATCCCGTTTTATGGCTACACCTTC. This chain links TRBV14 with TRBJ1-2; weak D call: TRBD1 (6 bases). Trimming pared 5 bases from V and 5 bases from J, leaving 27 bases between. The CDR3 runs to 18 residues. CDR1 is SGHDN, CDR2 FVKESK, per germline.

The CDR3 is CASSRNSGTVSEQYF. The CDR3 DNA follows: TGTGCCAGCAGTCGCAATAGCGGGACGGTTTCCGAGCAGTACTTC. The rearrangement joins TRBV6-2 or TRBV6-3 to TRBJ2-7, with TRBD2 identical over 8 bases. V lost 5 bases to trimming and J lost 6 bases; unmatched junction nucleotides: 12. Germline V gene sequence: CDR1 MNHEY, CDR2 SVGEGT. This CDR3 comprises 15 residues.

This clone appeared once. The chain has TRBV24-1 and TRBJ1-4; 7 bases are shared with TRBD1. Germline loops: CDR1 KGHDR, CDR2 SFDVKD. Trimming took 4 bases from V and 7 from J; bases not matched to a gene: 8. This CDR3 contains 15 residues. The CDR3 DNA reads as TGTGCCACCAGTGACCCCAAGGGGGCGGGTGAAAAACTGTTTTTT. Protein sequence: CATSDPKGAGEKLFF.

The chain uses TRBV28 and TRBJ2-2; D perhaps matches TRBD2 (5 bases). Germline CDR1 MDHEN, CDR2 SYDVKM. The CDR3 sequence is 16 residues long. V lost 3 bases and J lost 2, with 13 bases in between. The CDR3, as DNA: TGTGCCAGCAGTTTCCGTCGGGGAAGCAACACCGGGGAGCTGTTTTTT. Translated, it gives CASSFRRGSNTGELFF.

This chain links TRBV15 with TRBJ1-5; 9 bases fit TRBD1. The germline CDR1 and CDR2 sequences are LNHNV and YYDKDF (reference sequence). Trimming took 9 bases from V and 1 from J; bases not matched to a gene: 7. This CDR3 comprises 15 residues. The CDR3 DNA is TGTGCCACTTCGGACAGGGGAAGAAGCAATCAGCCCCAGCATTTT. Translating gives CATSDRGRSNQPQHF.

The rearrangement uses TRBV19 and TRBJ2-2; 9 nucleotides agree with TRBD1. The V segment lost 9 bases and the J segment 5 bases; nucleotides outside the gene matches: 7. Germline V gene sequence: CDR1 LNHDA, CDR2 SQIVND (reference sequence). The CDR3 extends over 14 amino acids. The CDR3 DNA sequence: TGTGCCAGCCGAACAGGGGGCCAAACCGGGGAGCTGTTTTTT. The encoded protein is CASRTGGQTGELFF. The variable domain in full, completed from reference TRBV19 and TRBJ2-2, reads DGGITQSPKYLFRKEGQNVTLSCEQNLNHDAMYWYRQDPGQGLRLIYYSQIVNDFQKGDIAEGYSVSREKKESFPLTVTSAQKNPTAFYLCASRTGGQTGELFFGEGSRLTVL.

The gene calls are TRBV3-1 (or the pseudogene TRBV3-2) and TRBJ1-2; possibly TRBD1 for D (5 bases). CDR3 length: 14 amino acids. Germline V lookup: CDR1 LGHDT, CDR2 YNNKEL (reference sequence). Trimming left V 4 bases short and J 4 bases short, with 13 bases between. The CDR3 coding sequence is TGTGCCAGCAGCCGCGGAGGGGACCGCTATGGCTACACCTTC. Translating it yields CASSRGGDRYGYTF.

The chain carries TRBV18 and TRBJ1-1, with a weak D call TRBD1 (6 bases). Germline CDR1 KGHSH, CDR2 LQKENI. The CDR3 spans 14 residues. V lost 2 bases and J lost 3, with 10 bases in between. In nucleotides, the CDR3 is TGTGCCAGCTCACCAAAGGGGGATGACACTGAAGCTTTCTTT. Its translation: CASSPKGDDTEAFF.

This clone showed up just a few times. The V gene is TRBV4-2, the J gene TRBJ1-2; D might be TRBD1 (6 bases). Germline V gene data show CDR1 as LGHNA and CDR2 as YNFKEQ. There are 15 residues in the CDR3. The V end was cut by 1 base, the J end by 4 bases, with 13 bases between. CDR3 DNA sequence: TGTGCCAGCAGCCAAGCCCTAGGACAGCCCTATGGCTACACCTTC. As protein: CASSQALGQPYGYTF.

The chain couples TRBV7-6 to TRBJ1-4; D remains unclear. Germline V CDR1 and CDR2: SGHVS, FNYEAQ. CDR3 size: 13 residues. The V end was cut by 5 bases, the J end by 3 bases, with 7 bases between. The CDR3 bases are TGTGCCAGCAGCCGCGGCCCTAATGAAAAACTGTTTTTT. It specifies CASSRGPNEKLFF. Full variable domain (outside the CDR3, taken from reference TRBV7-6 and TRBJ1-4): GAGVSQSPRYKVTKRGQDVALRCDPISGHVSLYWYRQALGQGPEFLTYFNYEAQQDKSGLPNDRFSAERPEGSISTLTIQRTEQRDSAMYRCASSRGPNEKLFFGSGTQLSVL.